This entry concerns a single TCR beta chain. These data come from a study of T cells in Graves' hyperthyroidism and ophthalmopathy. RNA transcripts were the template for amplifying TCR beta CDR3 regions. The TCR CDR3 was amplified in a first-round RT-PCR using the HTBI primer set. TCRdb re-called the multiplex PCR reads with MiXCR, one entry per CDR3 protein. The sample consists of 550,000 to 850,000 distinct CDR3 sequences, around 19% of them appearing once. Investigators excluded patients with uncontrolled infection, other autoimmune disease, pregnancy or lactation. The germline V gene encodes CDR1 LNHDA and CDR2 SQIVND (reference sequence). This CDR3 contains 15 residues. The V gene lost 9 bases and the J gene lost 7 bases, with 21 bases spanning the gap.

The sequenced material came from blood. This rearrangement joins TRBV19 to TRBJ1-4, with D maybe TRBD1 (6 bases). The source of this sequence is a woman aged 45-59 years with Graves' hyperthyroidism that later progressed to Graves' ophthalmopathy. CDR3 sequence reads: CASTTGGHPGEKLFF. CDR3 DNA: TGTGCCAGCACCACTGGGGGACACCCAGGTGAAAAACTGTTTTTT.